The TCR beta chain under discussion was sequenced for a study of radiotherapy plus CTLA-4 blockade in lung cancer. Study background: Objective responses arose in approximately 19% of patients, and 31% experienced disease control.

In regard to this clone: Its target is unknown.

Overall study findings and caveats: Clones derived from tumor TCRs expanded in blood after radiotherapy plus ipilimumab. Reports identified early blood T cell clone dynamics, with interferon-beta, as the best response predictor.

Method: immunoSEQ multiplex PCR; TCRdb's copy keeps in-frame clones and lacks some. Found here are 75,000 to 100,000 clones, 70% to 90% of them singletons; the top ten hold approximately 4.9%. The CDR3 length is 12 residues. V was pared by 10 bases and J by 6 bases, with 15 bases between. Germline CDR1 MNHEY, CDR2 SMNVEV (reference sequence). People whose metastatic non-small-cell lung cancer was chemo-refractory got focal radiation along with CTLA-4 blockade by ipilimumab. The chain employs TRBV27 and TRBJ1-2; maybe TRBD1 (6 bases). This material consisted of peripheral blood, taken from a patient treated with radiotherapy plus ipilimumab. This TCR was recovered from a human donor with non-small cell lung cancer that progressed on radiotherapy plus ipilimumab. The CDR3 is CAMVGGRHGYTF. The CDR3 bases are TGTGCCATGGTCGGGGGCAGGCATGGCTACACCTTC.